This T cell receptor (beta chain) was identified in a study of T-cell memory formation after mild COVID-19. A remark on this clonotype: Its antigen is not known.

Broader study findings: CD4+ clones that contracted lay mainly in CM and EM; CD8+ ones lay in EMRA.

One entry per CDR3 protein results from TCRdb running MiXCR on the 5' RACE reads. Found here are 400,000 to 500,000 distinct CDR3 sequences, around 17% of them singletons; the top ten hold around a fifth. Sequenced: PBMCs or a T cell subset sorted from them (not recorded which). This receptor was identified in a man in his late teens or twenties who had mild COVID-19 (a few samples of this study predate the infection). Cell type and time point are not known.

The CDR3 DNA is TGCAGTGCTAGAGATCGGACGGGCGGCGAAAAACTGTTTTTT. Its protein product is CSARDRTGGEKLFF. This chain connects TRBV20-1 to TRBJ1-4, with unresolved D. The CDR3 has 14 residues. Germline V lookup: CDR1 DFQATT, CDR2 SNEGSKA (reference sequence). The V end lost 0 bases, the J end lost 8 bases, and 13 bases lay between the germline ends.